Shown below are 10 T cell receptor beta chains from a single sample sequenced in a study of human T cells and chemical hapten exposure (dated by TCRdb to the early 2020s). The sample's time point label, decoded: patch test 1, 2 weeks after DPC sensitization. The meaning of the sample's treatment or condition label: therapeutic diphenylcyclopropenone sensitization with weekly scalp DPC. The receptor library was made with RACE. TCRdb lists the instrument as NextSeq 500. Starting from the raw public reads, TCRdb applied fastp trimming at Q25, assembled clones with MiXCR and retained in-frame beta chains. Rows merge per CDR3 protein into single entries with the most common DNA and genes. The sample data list 300,000 to 400,000 distinct CDR3 sequences, and 6% to 8.5% of these were observed just once. The ten largest clones capture 7% to 10% of the sample. Here the sequenced sample was whole blood, taken in connection with sensitization to the hapten diphenylcyclopropenone (DPC). The receptors come from a woman between 18 and 29 years old with alopecia areata. Some clones in this sample may be carry-over from other donors' samples.

This chain links TRBV29-1 with TRBJ2-1; TRBD1 agrees at 7 bases. Trimming removed 4 bases from V and 5 bases from J; junction bases left unmatched: 17. Germline-derived CDR1 and CDR2 are SQVTM and ANQGSEA. The CDR3 length is 17 residues. This CDR3 reads CSVGVIIPGQRHNEQFF. In DNA, the CDR3 is TGCAGCGTTGGGGTCATAATACCGGGACAGAGACACAATGAGCAGTTCTTC.

This clonotype was detected a few times. The chain is built from TRBV9 and TRBJ2-5; 12 bases agree with TRBD2. With V trimmed by 4 bases and J by 5 bases, 12 bases remained unmatched. This CDR3 contains 17 residues. CDR1 is SGDLS, CDR2 YYNGEE, per germline. CDR3 sequence (DNA): TGTGCCAGCAGCTCCGACTCTAGCGGGGGGGCTGAGGAGACCCAGTACTTC. Translated: CASSSDSSGGAEETQYF.

This chain links TRBV7-2 with TRBJ1-1; no clear D gene. Per germline, CDR1 SGHTA and CDR2 FQGNSA. Trimming removed 3 bases from V and 5 bases from J, with 16 bases in between. This CDR3 comprises 15 residues. The CDR3 is CASSFSRLGETEAFF. In DNA, the CDR3 is TGTGCCAGCAGCTTCTCCCGGCTTGGGGAAACTGAAGCTTTCTTT. Complete variable domain (other parts from reference TRBV7-2 and TRBJ1-1): GAGVSQSPSNKVTEKGKDVELRCDPISGHTALYWYRQSLGQGLEFLIYFQGNSAPDKSGLPSDRFSAERTGGSVSTLTIQRTQQEDSAVYLCASSFSRLGETEAFFGQGTRLTVV.

In its sample, this clonotype was seen a few times. V usage is TRBV5-6 and J usage is TRBJ2-2; TRBD2 matches 8 bases. Trimming removed 0 bases from V and 0 bases from J; junction bases left unmatched: 4. In germline, CDR1 is SGHDT, CDR2 YYEEEE. The CDR3 contains 17 residues. Here the CDR3 DNA reads TGTGCCAGCAGCTTGGTAATTAGCGGGACGAACACCGGGGAGCTGTTTTTT. It yields the protein CASSLVISGTNTGELFF.

The CDR3 reads CASSQGLPPQATKNIQYF. CDR3 sequence (DNA): TGTGCCAGCAGCCAAGGTCTCCCTCCCCAGGCGACCAAAAACATTCAGTACTTC. The chain recombines TRBV4-2 with TRBJ2-4; D gene unclear. V was shortened by 1 base and J by 2 bases, with 18 bases between the two germline ends. Germline CDR1 reads LGHNA; CDR2 reads YNFKEQ. This CDR3 spans 18 amino acids.

The table lists this clonotype with many counts. The chain carries TRBV7-9 and TRBJ1-5; D might be TRBD1 (6 bases). Trimming pared 1 base from V and 6 bases from J, leaving 7 bases between. The CDR3 has 13 residues. Looked up from germline, CDR1 is SEHNR and CDR2 is FQNEAQ (reference sequence). CDR3 loop: CASSLDRAQPQHF. DNA for the CDR3: TGTGCCAGCAGCTTAGACAGGGCTCAGCCCCAGCATTTT.

A few counts support this clonotype. The chain employs TRBV12-3 or TRBV12-4 and TRBJ1-6, with 8 positions matching TRBD1. V shed 5 bases and J 8 bases; nucleotides not matched to a gene: 5. The CDR3 totals 14 residues. CDR3 residues: CASSNRGSDSPLHF. The CDR3 DNA reads TGTGCCAGCAGTAACAGGGGGTCCGATTCACCCCTCCACTTT.

The sample holds many counts of this clonotype. The V and J genes are TRBV5-5 and TRBJ1-3; tentative D call: TRBD1 (6 bases). The CDR3 consists of 19 residues. Germline CDR1 reads SGHKS; CDR2 reads YYEKEE (reference sequence). V lost 4 bases and J 0 bases, leaving 23 bases between the germline ends. The CDR3 region is CASSHMIYGQRDSGNTIYF. The CDR3 nucleotides read TGTGCCAGCAGCCACATGATTTACGGACAGAGGGACTCTGGAAACACCATATATTTT.

The rearrangement uses TRBV6-5 and TRBJ2-1; either TRBD1 or TRBD2 may supply D (5 bases each). V was pared by 5 bases and J by 10 bases, with 21 bases between. Germline lookup yields CDR1 MNHEY and CDR2 SVGAGI. The CDR3 runs to 15 residues. Here the CDR3 DNA reads TGTGCCAGCAGTCGAGCGGACACTGGCTTGGTGGAGCAGTTCTTC. This encodes CASSRADTGLVEQFF.

This clonotype has ten or more counts. The chain links TRBV6-5 to TRBJ2-3; D may be TRBD1 (6 bases). In germline, CDR1 is MNHEY, CDR2 SVGAGI. Trimming left V 2 bases short and J 2 bases short, with 11 bases between. The CDR3 length is 15 residues. The CDR3 nucleotides read TGTGCCAGCAGTTACGCAGGGGTCGCCACAGATACGCAGTATTTT. Translation gives CASSYAGVATDTQYF.